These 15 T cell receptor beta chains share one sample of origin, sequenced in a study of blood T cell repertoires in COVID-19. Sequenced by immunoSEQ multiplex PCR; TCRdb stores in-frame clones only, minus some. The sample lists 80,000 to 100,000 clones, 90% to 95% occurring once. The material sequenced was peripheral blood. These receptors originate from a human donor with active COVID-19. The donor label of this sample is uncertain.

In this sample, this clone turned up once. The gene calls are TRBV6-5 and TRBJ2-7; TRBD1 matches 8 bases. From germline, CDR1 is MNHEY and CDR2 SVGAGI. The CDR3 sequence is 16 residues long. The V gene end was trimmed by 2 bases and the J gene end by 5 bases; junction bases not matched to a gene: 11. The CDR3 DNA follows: TGTGCCAGCAGTTACGATAGGCCAGGGGGCTACAACGAGCAGTACTTC. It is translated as CASSYDRPGGYNEQYF.

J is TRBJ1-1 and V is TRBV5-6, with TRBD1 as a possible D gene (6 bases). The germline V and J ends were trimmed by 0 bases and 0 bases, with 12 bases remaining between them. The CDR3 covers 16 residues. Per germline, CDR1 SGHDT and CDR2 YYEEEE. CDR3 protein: CASSLVGHRLNTEAFF. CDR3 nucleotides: TGTGCCAGCAGCTTGGTGGGACACCGATTGAACACTGAAGCTTTCTTT.

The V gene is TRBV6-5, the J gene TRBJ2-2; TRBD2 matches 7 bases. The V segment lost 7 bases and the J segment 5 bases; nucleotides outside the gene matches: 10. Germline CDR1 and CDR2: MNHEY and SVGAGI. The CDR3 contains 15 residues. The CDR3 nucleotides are TGTGCCAGCAAGAGGGCGGGAGCGGGGACCGGGGAGCTGTTTTTT. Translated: CASKRAGAGTGELFF.

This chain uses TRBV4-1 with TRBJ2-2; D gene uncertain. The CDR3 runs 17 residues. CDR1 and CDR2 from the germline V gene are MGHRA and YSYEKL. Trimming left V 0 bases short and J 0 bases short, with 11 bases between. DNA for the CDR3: TGCGCCAGCAGCCAAGACCAGAACTACCCGAACACCGGGGAGCTGTTTTTT. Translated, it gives CASSQDQNYPNTGELFF.

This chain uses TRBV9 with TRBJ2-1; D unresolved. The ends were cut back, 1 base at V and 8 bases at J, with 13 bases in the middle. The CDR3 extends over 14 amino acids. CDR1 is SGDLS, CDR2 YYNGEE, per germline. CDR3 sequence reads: CASSVNPLAHEQFF. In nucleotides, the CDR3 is TGTGCCAGCAGCGTAAACCCTTTGGCCCATGAGCAGTTCTTC. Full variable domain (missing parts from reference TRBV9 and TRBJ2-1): DSGVTQTPKHLITATGQRVTLRCSPRSGDLSVYWYQQSLDQGLQFLIQYYNGEERAKGNILERFSAQQFPDLHSELNLSSLELGDSALYFCASSVNPLAHEQFFGPGTRLTVL.

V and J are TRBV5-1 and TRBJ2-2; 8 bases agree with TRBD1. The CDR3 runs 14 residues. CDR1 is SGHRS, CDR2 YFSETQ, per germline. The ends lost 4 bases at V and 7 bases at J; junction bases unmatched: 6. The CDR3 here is CASSTGQASGELFF. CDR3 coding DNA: TGCGCCAGCAGCACGGGACAGGCCAGCGGGGAGCTGTTTTTT.

Written as DNA, the CDR3 is TGTGCCAGCAGCACCCGGTCGGGACAGGGAGGTGGAAACACCATATATTTT. Translation: CASSTRSGQGGGNTIYF. This chain links TRBV7-2 with TRBJ1-3, with 9 bases aligning to TRBD1. Germline lookup yields CDR1 SGHTA and CDR2 FQGNSA. V lost 5 bases to trimming and J lost 3 bases; unmatched junction nucleotides: 11. This CDR3 spans 17 amino acids.

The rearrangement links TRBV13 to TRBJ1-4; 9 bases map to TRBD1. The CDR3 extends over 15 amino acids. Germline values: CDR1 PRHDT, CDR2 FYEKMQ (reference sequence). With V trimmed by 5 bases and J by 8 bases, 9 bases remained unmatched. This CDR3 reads CASSASGTGPEKLFF. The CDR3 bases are TGTGCCAGCAGCGCGTCCGGGACAGGGCCCGAAAAACTGTTTTTT.

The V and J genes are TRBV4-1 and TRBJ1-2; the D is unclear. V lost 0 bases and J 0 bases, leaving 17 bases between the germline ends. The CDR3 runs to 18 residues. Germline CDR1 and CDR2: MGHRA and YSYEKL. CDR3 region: CASSQDYGDTSSNYGYTF. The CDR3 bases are TGCGCCAGCAGCCAAGATTATGGAGATACTTCATCTAACTATGGCTACACCTTC.

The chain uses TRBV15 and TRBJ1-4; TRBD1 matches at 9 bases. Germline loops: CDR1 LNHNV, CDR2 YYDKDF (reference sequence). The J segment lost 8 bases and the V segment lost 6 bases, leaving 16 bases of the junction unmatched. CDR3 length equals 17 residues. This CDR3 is CATSSGQGEGGREKLFF. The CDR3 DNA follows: TGTGCCACCAGTTCGGGACAGGGAGAGGGGGGTAGAGAAAAACTGTTTTTT.

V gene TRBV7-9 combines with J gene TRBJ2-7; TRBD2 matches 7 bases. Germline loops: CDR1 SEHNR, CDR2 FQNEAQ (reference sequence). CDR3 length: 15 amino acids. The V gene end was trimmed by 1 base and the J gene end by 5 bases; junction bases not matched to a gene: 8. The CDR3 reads CASSLGSGASHEQYF. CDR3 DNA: TGTGCCAGCAGCTTAGGGAGCGGGGCGTCCCACGAGCAGTACTTC.

The CDR3 protein is CASTGLVETQYF. The CDR3 DNA reads TGTGCCAGCACAGGACTAGTGGAGACCCAGTACTTC. This chain connects TRBV5-8 to TRBJ2-5; 7 bases line up with TRBD2. Trimming removed 6 bases from V and 5 bases from J; junction bases left unmatched: 4. This CDR3 region has 12 residues. Germline V gene lookup returns CDR1 SGHTS and CDR2 YDEGEE.

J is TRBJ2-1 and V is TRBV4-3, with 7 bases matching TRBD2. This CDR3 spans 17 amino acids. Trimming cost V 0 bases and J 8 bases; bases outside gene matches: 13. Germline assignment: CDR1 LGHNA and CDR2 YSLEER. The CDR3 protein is CASSQEVWRERMDEQFF. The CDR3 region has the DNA TGCGCCAGCAGCCAAGAAGTCTGGCGGGAGAGGATGGATGAGCAGTTCTTC.

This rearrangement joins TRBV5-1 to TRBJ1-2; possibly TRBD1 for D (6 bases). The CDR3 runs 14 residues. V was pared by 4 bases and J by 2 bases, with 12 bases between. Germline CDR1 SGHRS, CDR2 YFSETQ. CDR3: CASSQSTGNYGYTF. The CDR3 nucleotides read TGCGCCAGCAGCCAAAGTACAGGGAACTATGGCTACACCTTC.

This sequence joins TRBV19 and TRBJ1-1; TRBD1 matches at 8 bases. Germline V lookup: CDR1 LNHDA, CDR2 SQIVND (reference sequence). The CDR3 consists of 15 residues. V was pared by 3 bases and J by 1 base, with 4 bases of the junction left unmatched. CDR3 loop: CASSIRTGPNTEAFF. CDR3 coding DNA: TGTGCCAGTAGTATTAGGACAGGGCCGAACACTGAAGCTTTCTTT.